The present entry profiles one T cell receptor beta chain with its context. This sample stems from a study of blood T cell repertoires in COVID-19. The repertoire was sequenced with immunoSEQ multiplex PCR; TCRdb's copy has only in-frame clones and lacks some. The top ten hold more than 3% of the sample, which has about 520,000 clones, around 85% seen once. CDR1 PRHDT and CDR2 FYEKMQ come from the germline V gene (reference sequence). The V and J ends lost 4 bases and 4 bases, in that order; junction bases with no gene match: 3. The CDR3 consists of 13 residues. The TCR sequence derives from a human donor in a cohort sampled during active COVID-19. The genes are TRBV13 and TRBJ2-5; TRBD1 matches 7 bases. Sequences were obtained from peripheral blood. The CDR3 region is CASSSYRGETQYF. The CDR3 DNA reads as TGTGCCAGCAGCTCCTACAGGGGAGAGACCCAGTACTTC.